Listed here are 23 T cell receptor beta chains from one sample, sequenced in a study of T cell responses to AZD1222 COVID-19 vaccine. Here immunoSEQ multiplex PCR was the method, and the copy in TCRdb shows in-frame clones only, minus some. The profile shows under 200,000 clones, 90% to 95% of them singletons. Sequenced here: peripheral blood, sampled on day 0 of AZD1222 vaccination. The receptors were sampled from an adult in good health.

The rearrangement uses TRBV2 and TRBJ1-1, with a tentative D call TRBD1 (5 bases). The CDR3 is 15 residues long. The ends were cut back, 6 bases at V and 3 bases at J, with 17 bases in the middle. Germline values: CDR1 SNHLY, CDR2 FYNNEI. The CDR3, as DNA: TGTGCCAGCAGGTCGTCCACAGACAGTTACACTGAAGCTTTCTTT. This sequence encodes CASRSSTDSYTEAFF.

This rearrangement joins TRBV24-1 to TRBJ1-1; D might be TRBD1 (5 bases). The CDR3 loop spans 13 amino acids. Germline V gives CDR1 KGHDR, CDR2 SFDVKD. Trimming pared 0 bases from V and 8 bases from J, leaving 9 bases between. Here the CDR3 DNA reads TGTGCCACCAGTGATTTGGGGGCGAGAGAAGCTTTCTTT. Translated: CATSDLGAREAFF.

V usage is TRBV15 and J usage is TRBJ2-7, with a weak D call TRBD1 (6 bases). Per the germline V gene, CDR1 is LNHNV and CDR2 is YYDKDF (reference sequence). V dropped 0 bases and J dropped 1 base, with 16 bases sitting between them. CDR3 size: 17 residues. For the CDR3, the DNA is TGTGCCACCAGCAGAGATAGACGGACAGAGACTTCCTACGAGCAGTACTTC. Translating gives CATSRDRRTETSYEQYF.

The chain uses TRBV3-1 (or the pseudogene TRBV3-2) and TRBJ2-2, with 8 bases matching TRBD2. The CDR3 sequence is 16 residues long. The V and J ends lost 0 bases and 7 bases, in that order; junction bases with no gene match: 7. The germline CDR1 and CDR2 sequences are LGHDT and YNNKEL (reference sequence). The CDR3 nucleotides read TGTGCCAGCAGCCAAGATTGGGGACTAGGGGACGGGGAGCTGTTTTTT. Translating gives CASSQDWGLGDGELFF.

The J gene is TRBJ1-3, the V gene TRBV7-2, with a weak D call TRBD1 (5 bases). The CDR3 loop spans 16 amino acids. Trimming removed 1 base at V and 0 bases at J, with 10 bases between. CDR1 and CDR2 (germline): SGHTA, FQGNSA. The chain's CDR3 is CASSLGAGTSGNTIYF. CDR3 coding DNA: TGTGCCAGCAGCTTAGGTGCGGGGACCTCTGGAAACACCATATATTTT. The full variable domain, completed using reference TRBV7-2 and TRBJ1-3, is GAGVSQSPSNKVTEKGKDVELRCDPISGHTALYWYRQSLGQGLEFLIYFQGNSAPDKSGLPSDRFSAERTGGSVSTLTIQRTQQEDSAVYLCASSLGAGTSGNTIYFGEGSWLTVV.

J is TRBJ1-6 and V is TRBV27, with D perhaps TRBD1 (6 bases). The germline V and J ends were trimmed by 6 bases and 7 bases, with 13 bases remaining between them. In germline, CDR1 is MNHEY, CDR2 SMNVEV (reference sequence). This CDR3 comprises 14 residues. CDR3 loop: CASRRGGLNSPLHF. In DNA form, the CDR3 reads TGTGCCAGCAGGAGGGGGGGTTTGAATTCACCCCTCCACTTT.

J is TRBJ2-3 and V is TRBV24-1; tentative D call: TRBD1 (5 bases). The V gene lost 2 bases and the J gene lost 0 bases, with 8 bases spanning the gap. CDR3 length: 15 residues. From germline, CDR1 is KGHDR and CDR2 SFDVKD. In DNA, the CDR3 is TGTGCCACCAGTGATTCGGACATTAGCACAGATACGCAGTATTTT. Protein product: CATSDSDISTDTQYF.

This clone was recorded only once. This chain joins TRBV2 and TRBJ2-1; 9 bases fit TRBD2. CDR1 and CDR2 (germline): SNHLY, FYNNEI. CDR3 length: 14 residues. The V and J ends lost 8 bases and 8 bases, in that order; junction bases with no gene match: 10. The CDR3 DNA sequence: TGTGCCAGCTATCCTGCGGGAGGGCCTTATGAGCAGTTCTTC. This gives the protein CASYPAGGPYEQFF.

V and J are TRBV5-1 and TRBJ2-7, with D possibly being TRBD1 (5 bases). Trimming left V 0 bases short and J 7 bases short, with 8 bases between. Per the germline V gene, CDR1 is SGHRS and CDR2 is YFSETQ. This CDR3 is 12 amino acids long. CDR3 region: CASSLAGIEQYF. The CDR3 DNA reads TGCGCCAGCAGCTTGGCAGGGATTGAGCAGTACTTC.

J is TRBJ2-5 and V is TRBV28; 7 bases line up with TRBD2. CDR3 length equals 17 residues. V trimming: 6 bases; J trimming: 1 base; junction bases outside the gene matches: 14. Germline V gene data show CDR1 as MDHEN and CDR2 as SYDVKM. In nucleotides, the CDR3 is TGTGCCAGCAGACCTAAATTACTAGCGCCGATCCAAGAGACCCAGTACTTC. It specifies CASRPKLLAPIQETQYF. The variable domain in full, completed from reference TRBV28 and TRBJ2-5, reads DVKVTQSSRYLVKRTGEKVFLECVQDMDHENMFWYRQDPGLGLRLIYFSYDVKMKEKGDIPEGYSVSREKKERFSLILESASTNQTSMYLCASRPKLLAPIQETQYFGPGTRLLVL.

The chain recombines TRBV9 with TRBJ1-3; D uncertain. The CDR3 contains 14 residues. Germline-derived CDR1 and CDR2 are SGDLS and YYNGEE. V lost 0 bases, J lost 2 bases, and 6 bases lay in between. The chain's CDR3 is CASSVGSTGNTIYF. The CDR3 region has the DNA TGTGCCAGCAGCGTAGGTAGCACTGGAAACACCATATATTTT. Together with reference TRBV9 and TRBJ1-3, the CDR3 gives the full variable domain: DSGVTQTPKHLITATGQRVTLRCSPRSGDLSVYWYQQSLDQGLQFLIQYYNGEERAKGNILERFSAQQFPDLHSELNLSSLELGDSALYFCASSVGSTGNTIYFGEGSWLTVV.

This clone was seen only once. The chain is built from TRBV7-6 and TRBJ2-7; 7 positions agree with TRBD2. Germline CDR1 is SGHVS and CDR2 is FNYEAQ. The CDR3 totals 16 residues. V lost 3 bases and J lost 2; bases outside the gene matches: 10. CDR3 nucleotides: TGTGCCAGCAGCTTGACGGTAGCGGGCCGACCCTACGAGCAGTACTTC. It specifies CASSLTVAGRPYEQYF.

The V and J genes are TRBV28 and TRBJ2-1; D is unresolved. Trimming removed 6 bases from V and 2 bases from J, with 5 bases in between. Germline CDR1 reads MDHEN; CDR2 reads SYDVKM. The CDR3 totals 12 residues. Here the CDR3 DNA reads TGTGCCAGCAGGACGACCTACAATGAGCAGTTCTTC. The encoded protein is CASRTTYNEQFF. Together with reference TRBV28 and TRBJ2-1, the CDR3 gives the full variable domain: DVKVTQSSRYLVKRTGEKVFLECVQDMDHENMFWYRQDPGLGLRLIYFSYDVKMKEKGDIPEGYSVSREKKERFSLILESASTNQTSMYLCASRTTYNEQFFGPGTRLTVL.

The V call is TRBV27, the J call TRBJ1-2; D is uncertain. Trimming pared 6 bases from V and 8 bases from J, leaving 7 bases between. Germline-derived CDR1 and CDR2 are MNHEY and SMNVEV (reference sequence). This CDR3 has 10 residues. The CDR3: CASSLRGYTF. The DNA for the CDR3 is TGTGCCAGCAGCCTACGAGGCTACACCTTC.

The chain carries TRBV28 and TRBJ1-5; no definite D call. Trimming shortened V by 2 bases and J by 5 bases, and 1 base separated the two germline ends. The CDR3 runs to 11 residues. CDR1 MDHEN and CDR2 SYDVKM come from the germline V gene. In nucleotides, the CDR3 is TGTGCCAGCAGTTTACATCAGCCCCAGCATTTT. Protein sequence: CASSLHQPQHF.

CDR3 amino acids: CASSYGETQYF. The CDR3 coding sequence is TGTGCCAGCAGTTATGGAGAGACCCAGTACTTC. The rearrangement uses TRBV27 and TRBJ2-5; no definite D call. CDR1 is MNHEY, CDR2 SMNVEV, per germline (reference sequence). The CDR3 is made up of 11 amino acids. V lost 4 bases and J 4 bases, leaving 4 bases between the germline ends.

The rearrangement uses TRBV6-2 or TRBV6-3 and TRBJ1-2; D may be TRBD1 (5 bases). CDR1 is MNHEY and CDR2 is SVGEGT in the germline V gene. V was cut by 5 bases and J by 0 bases, with 16 bases left in between. CDR3 length: 16 amino acids. The CDR3 is CASSRVDSATNYGYTF. The CDR3 DNA sequence: TGTGCCAGCAGTCGCGTAGACAGCGCGACTAACTATGGCTACACCTTC.

The chain links TRBV5-8 to TRBJ1-2; TRBD1 is a possible D gene (5 bases). Germline CDR1 SGHTS, CDR2 YDEGEE. The CDR3 is made up of 13 amino acids. V lost 6 bases and J lost 4, with 13 bases in between. The CDR3 nucleotides are TGTGCCAGCACCCCCGTAGACAGCTATGGCTACACCTTC. Its protein product is CASTPVDSYGYTF.

The chain recombines TRBV18 with TRBJ2-7; D is uncertain. The germline CDR1 and CDR2 sequences are KGHSH and LQKENI. The CDR3 length is 17 residues. Trimming shortened V by 2 bases and J by 1 base, and 18 bases separated the two germline ends. The CDR3 here is CASSPRSPGQNSYEQYF. In nucleotides, the CDR3 is TGTGCCAGCTCACCAAGGTCCCCAGGTCAAAATTCCTACGAGCAGTACTTC.

The chain uses TRBV24-1 and TRBJ2-5; a weak D match, TRBD1 (6 bases). There are 14 residues in the CDR3. V was cut by 9 bases and J by 0 bases, with 13 bases left in between. Germline V gene data show CDR1 as KGHDR and CDR2 as SFDVKD. The CDR3 region is CATPGTPYQETQYF. CDR3 nucleotides: TGTGCCACCCCCGGGACACCGTACCAAGAGACCCAGTACTTC.

This clone was seen only once. The rearrangement links TRBV28 to TRBJ1-5; the D is unclear. The CDR3 runs to 14 residues. The germline V gene encodes CDR1 MDHEN and CDR2 SYDVKM. V lost 3 bases to trimming and J lost 3 bases, with 9 bases between them. In DNA form, the CDR3 reads TGTGCCAGCAGTTTCTCAGGCCTCAATCAGCCCCAGCATTTT. This encodes CASSFSGLNQPQHF. The whole variable domain, remainder taken from reference TRBV28 and TRBJ1-5, is DVKVTQSSRYLVKRTGEKVFLECVQDMDHENMFWYRQDPGLGLRLIYFSYDVKMKEKGDIPEGYSVSREKKERFSLILESASTNQTSMYLCASSFSGLNQPQHFGDGTRLSIL.

The chain is built from TRBV7-2 and TRBJ2-3; 8 nucleotides agree with TRBD2. After removal of 2 bases from V and 8 bases from J, the junction contained 9 bases not matched to a gene. The CDR3 loop spans 15 amino acids. Germline V gene lookup returns CDR1 SGHTA and CDR2 FQGNSA. The CDR3 DNA reads as TGTGCCAGCAGCTTAAATACGGGAGGGCCGGGTACGCAGTATTTT. Its protein is CASSLNTGGPGTQYF.

The J gene is TRBJ1-5, the V gene TRBV5-6; TRBD1 might be the D (5 bases). V was trimmed by 2 bases and J by 2 bases, leaving 8 bases between them. Germline-derived CDR1 and CDR2 are SGHDT and YYEEEE. This CDR3 contains 14 residues. The DNA of the CDR3 is TGTGCCAGCAGCTTTTTAGGGGGCAATCAGCCCCAGCATTTT. Protein sequence: CASSFLGGNQPQHF.